Each of the 14 T cell receptor beta chains below was sequenced from the same sample in a study of T cells after yellow fever vaccination. Using its own MiXCR run on the 5' RACE reads, TCRdb lists one record per CDR3 protein. The sample consists of over 300,000 distinct CDR3 sequences, more than 3% of them appearing once. The starting material was PBMCs, obtained on the day of the yellow fever booster vaccination. The receptors stem from a man between 18 and 35 years old who received the YFV17D yellow fever vaccine.

This clonotype was recorded at least ten times. V usage is TRBV5-5 and J usage is TRBJ1-1, with D uncertain. The germline V gene has CDR1 SGHKS and CDR2 YYEKEE (reference sequence). V lost 2 bases to trimming and J lost 2 bases, with 10 bases between them. The CDR3 spans 14 residues. The DNA of the CDR3 is TGTGCCAGCAGCTTTCAAACCTTAAACACTGAAGCTTTCTTT. Protein product: CASSFQTLNTEAFF.

This clonotype was observed at least ten times. The chain couples TRBV5-1 to TRBJ1-1; 7 bases match TRBD1. The CDR3 sequence is 15 residues long. Per germline, CDR1 SGHRS and CDR2 YFSETQ. Trimming removed 4 bases from V and 1 base from J; junction bases left unmatched: 7. In DNA, the CDR3 is TGCGCCAGCAGCCCGAGAGGGGGCTGGAACACTGAAGCTTTCTTT. Amino acids: CASSPRGGWNTEAFF.

The chain employs TRBV11-2 and TRBJ2-7; D possibly corresponds to TRBD1 (5 bases). CDR3 length: 16 residues. The V gene lost 4 bases and the J gene lost 1 base, with 17 bases spanning the gap. Germline V CDR1 and CDR2: SGHAT, FQNNGV. The CDR3 sequence is CASSSAPQGSSYEQYF. In DNA form, the CDR3 reads TGTGCCAGCAGCTCGGCTCCTCAGGGATCGTCCTACGAGCAGTACTTC.

This clonotype turned up a few times. V usage is TRBV29-1 and J usage is TRBJ2-7, with 10 bases lining up with TRBD1. After removal of 4 bases from V and 6 bases from J, the junction contained 9 bases not matched to a gene. The germline gives CDR1 SQVTM, CDR2 ANQGSEA. There are 14 residues in the CDR3. The CDR3 loop reads CSVGAAGTGVEQYF. The CDR3 nucleotides are TGCAGCGTTGGTGCAGCTGGGACAGGGGTCGAGCAGTACTTC.

There are many counts of this clonotype. V and J are TRBV20-1 and TRBJ2-3; 13 bases line up with TRBD2. V shed 5 bases, J shed 0 bases, and the junction held 14 bases outside the gene matches. This CDR3 has 19 amino acids. The germline V gene has CDR1 DFQATT and CDR2 SNEGSKA (reference sequence). The CDR3 nucleotides are TGCAGTGCTCCGGCCTTTCCGGGACTAGCGGGGACCAGCACAGATACGCAGTATTTT. Amino acids: CSAPAFPGLAGTSTDTQYF.

This clonotype was observed many times. CDR3 sequence: CASSLGPRAGETEAFF. The CDR3 DNA reads TGTGCCAGCAGCTTAGGCCCGAGGGCGGGGGAGACTGAAGCTTTCTTT. The chain combines TRBV7-2 with TRBJ1-1; possible D gene TRBD1, 5 bases. Germline CDR1 reads SGHTA; CDR2 reads FQGNSA. V shed 1 base and J shed 5 bases, with 17 bases lying between them. The CDR3 runs to 16 residues.

This clonotype was picked up a small number of times. The rearrangement joins TRBV16 to TRBJ1-2, with D possibly being TRBD1 (5 bases). The germline V gene encodes CDR1 KGHSY and CDR2 FQNENV. Trimming removed 2 bases at V and 4 bases at J, with 14 bases between. CDR3 length equals 15 residues. The CDR3 nucleotides read TGTGCCAGCAGCCAAGTGCAGGGCCCACCCTATGGCTACACCTTC. Its protein is CASSQVQGPPYGYTF.

The rearrangement links TRBV9 to TRBJ2-2; D gene uncertain. CDR3 length: 11 residues. Between the trimmed V and J ends, which lost 5 bases and 8 bases, there was a span of 7 bases. Germline loops: CDR1 SGDLS, CDR2 YYNGEE. This CDR3 reads CASSHVGELFF. Written as DNA, the CDR3 is TGTGCCAGCAGTCATGTGGGGGAGCTGTTTTTT. The full variable domain, with the rest looked up from reference TRBV9 and TRBJ2-2, is DSGVTQTPKHLITATGQRVTLRCSPRSGDLSVYWYQQSLDQGLQFLIQYYNGEERAKGNILERFSAQQFPDLHSELNLSSLELGDSALYFCASSHVGELFFGEGSRLTVL.

This clonotype was seen at least ten times. V and J are TRBV5-4 and TRBJ2-3; TRBD2 matches at 7 bases. Germline V gene data show CDR1 as SGHNT and CDR2 as YYREEE (reference sequence). V shed 4 bases, J shed 3 bases, and the junction held 8 bases outside the gene matches. The CDR3 contains 15 residues. CDR3 in amino acids: CASSPWGGGTDTQYF. The CDR3 DNA sequence: TGTGCCAGCAGCCCGTGGGGGGGGGGAACAGATACGCAGTATTTT.

The table lists this clonotype with a few counts. The CDR3 DNA reads as TGCAGCGTTGAACCAGGGGAGGGCTACAATGAGCAGTTCTTC. Translated: CSVEPGEGYNEQFF. J is TRBJ2-1 and V is TRBV29-1, with a tentative D call TRBD2 (7 bases). Germline V gene lookup returns CDR1 SQVTM and CDR2 ANQGSEA. V gave up 2 bases and J gave up 3 bases, with 11 bases separating them. The CDR3 contains 14 residues.

The V call is TRBV10-3, the J call TRBJ2-5; 8 nucleotides align to TRBD1. The CDR3 runs 14 residues. Germline V CDR1 and CDR2: ENHRY, SYGVKD. V was pared by 5 bases and J by 5 bases, with 7 bases of the junction left unmatched. The CDR3 DNA reads TGTGCCATCAGTCCGGGACAGGTCCTCGAGACCCAGTACTTC. This sequence encodes CAISPGQVLETQYF.

In its sample, this clonotype was seen many times. The gene calls are TRBV5-1 and TRBJ2-7; unclear D gene. In germline, CDR1 is SGHRS, CDR2 YFSETQ. The CDR3 extends over 13 amino acids. Trimming removed 3 bases from V and 4 bases from J, with 11 bases in between. The CDR3 here is CASSWARPYEQYF. CDR3 sequence (DNA): TGCGCCAGCAGCTGGGCGCGGCCTTACGAGCAGTACTTC.

There are many counts of this clonotype. The chain is built from TRBV25-1 and TRBJ2-7; 9 positions match TRBD2. Per the germline V gene, CDR1 is MGHDK and CDR2 is SYGVNS. This CDR3 has 19 amino acids. J gave up 1 base and V 1 base, and 14 bases lay outside the gene matches. CDR3 residues: CASSEFRIAGASDSYEQYF. The CDR3 region has the DNA TGTGCCAGCAGTGAATTTCGAATAGCGGGGGCCAGTGATTCCTACGAGCAGTACTTC.

This clonotype was recorded at least ten times. The chain is built from TRBV7-8 and TRBJ2-1; 11 bases agree with TRBD2. Germline lookup yields CDR1 SGHVS and CDR2 FQNEAQ. Trimming removed 4 bases from V and 15 bases from J; junction bases left unmatched: 5. The CDR3 loop spans 12 amino acids. CDR3 residues: CASSWLAGGAFF. DNA of the CDR3: TGTGCCAGCAGCTGGCTAGCGGGGGGTGCGTTCTTC.